The source of this TCR beta chain is a study of PD-L1 blockade in urothelial cancer. Study information: In the mid-2010s, patients got going on atezolizumab, taking 1,200 mg intravenously every 3 weeks. Previous chemotherapy exposure amounted to 0 to 3 regimens for patients. Blood underwent analysis 3 weeks (second dose) and 6 weeks after treatment began.

This clone has a handful of counts. Time point: pretreatment peripheral blood. What went into each PCR as a spike was synthetic TCR analog templates. The table came from immunoSEQ multiplex PCR; TCRdb's copy has only in-frame clones and leaves some out. The data show some 44,000 clones, with around 82% seen just once and 15% to 20% held by the top ten. The V and J ends lost 0 bases and 9 bases respectively, with 21 bases between them. This CDR3 comprises 17 residues. Germline loops: CDR1 LGHNA, CDR2 YNFKEQ. The source of this sequence is a man aged 55 to 70 with urothelial cancer. The chain has TRBV4-2 and TRBJ2-1, with D tentatively TRBD2 (6 bases). The source material was PBMCs, sampled around atezolizumab (anti-PD-L1) treatment. The CDR3 DNA reads as TGTGCCAGCAGCCAAGATCCCGGAGGGCCCCGGATGGTTGAGCAGTTCTTC. Translated, it gives CASSQDPGGPRMVEQFF.